These 19 T cell receptor beta chains were sequenced from one sample in a study of T cells in Graves' hyperthyroidism and ophthalmopathy. Regions amplified from RNA transcripts were the TCR beta CDR3 regions. The HTBI set primed first-round TCR CDR3 RT-PCR. TCRdb called the multiplex PCR reads again in MiXCR, with one record for every CDR3 protein. The sample has 350,000 or so distinct CDR3 sequences; 15% to 20% are singletons. Sequencing was performed on blood. These receptors were taken from a woman aged 50 to 60 with Graves' hyperthyroidism.

This chain joins TRBV29-1 and TRBJ2-1, with 9 bases fitting TRBD2. After removal of 3 bases from V and 10 bases from J, the junction contained 7 bases not matched to a gene. Germline CDR1 SQVTM, CDR2 ANQGSEA. The CDR3 contains 13 residues. The CDR3: CSVDHGGTSEQFF. CDR3 DNA sequence: TGCAGCGTTGATCACGGGGGGACTAGCGAGCAGTTCTTC.

The rearrangement uses TRBV7-9 and TRBJ2-3, with D unresolved. Looked up from germline, CDR1 is SEHNR and CDR2 is FQNEAQ (reference sequence). Between the trimmed V and J ends, which lost 1 base and 7 bases, there was a span of 9 bases. The length of the CDR3 is 13 residues. For the CDR3, the DNA is TGTGCCAGCAGCTTAGTTATGGAAAATACGCAGTATTTT. Its translation is CASSLVMENTQYF. Complete variable domain (other parts from reference TRBV7-9 and TRBJ2-3): DTGVSQNPRHKITKRGQNVTFRCDPISEHNRLYWYRQTLGQGPEFLTYFQNEAQLEKSRLLSDRFSAERPKGSFSTLEIQRTEQGDSAMYLCASSLVMENTQYFGPGTRLTVL.

This clonotype appeared a few times. The J gene is TRBJ2-5, the V gene TRBV9, with D maybe TRBD2 (7 bases). Germline assignment: CDR1 SGDLS and CDR2 YYNGEE. This CDR3 region has 15 residues. V dropped 7 bases and J dropped 5 bases, with 21 bases sitting between them. CDR3 nucleotides: TGTGCCAGCGCTGAGGGCGGGGGCCCTCGGGAGACCCAGTACTTC. Residues: CASAEGGGPRETQYF.

In its sample, this clonotype was seen many times. The chain uses TRBV12-3 or TRBV12-4 and TRBJ1-6, with D possibly TRBD1 on 6 matching bases. The CDR3 has 15 amino acids. The V end was cut by 2 bases, the J end by 7 bases, with 12 bases between. CDR3 region: CASSLRGARNSPLHF. Here the CDR3 DNA reads TGTGCCAGCAGTTTACGGGGGGCGCGGAATTCACCCCTCCACTTT.

This sequence joins TRBV15 and TRBJ2-7; D possibly matches TRBD1 or TRBD2 (6 bases each). This CDR3 region has 15 residues. Trimming took 5 bases from V and 6 from J, leaving 20 bases between them. Germline V lookup: CDR1 LNHNV, CDR2 YYDKDF (reference sequence). CDR3 residues: CATSGGKTGPLEQYF. The CDR3 DNA reads as TGTGCCACCAGCGGGGGGAAGACAGGCCCGCTCGAGCAGTACTTC.

The J gene is TRBJ2-3, the V gene TRBV9, with D unresolved. V was pared by 0 bases and J by 0 bases, with 14 bases between. CDR3 length: 17 amino acids. Looked up from germline, CDR1 is SGDLS and CDR2 is YYNGEE. CDR3 residues: CASSVGVDSSSTDTQYF. The CDR3 DNA reads TGTGCCAGCAGCGTAGGCGTCGATTCCTCTAGCACAGATACGCAGTATTTT.

This clonotype was seen repeatedly, ten times or more. The chain uses TRBV2 and TRBJ2-5; D ambiguous. There are 13 residues in the CDR3. Trimming removed 3 bases from V and 1 base from J, with 6 bases in between. The germline gives CDR1 SNHLY, CDR2 FYNNEI. CDR3 bases: TGTGCCAGCAGTGATAACAGCCAAGAGACCCAGTACTTC. Encoded protein: CASSDNSQETQYF. The entire variable domain, with the rest obtained from reference TRBV2 and TRBJ2-5, is as follows: EPEVTQTPSHQVTQMGQEVILRCVPISNHLYFYWYRQILGQKVEFLVSFYNNEISEKSEIFDDQFSVERPDGSNFTLKIRSTKLEDSAMYFCASSDNSQETQYFGPGTRLLVL.

About this clonotype itself: A read error is likely, as this CDR3 ends without the conserved phenylalanine or tryptophan. The chain links TRBV12-5 to TRBJ2-3, with 13 bases fitting TRBD2. J lost 3 bases, V lost 6 bases, and 6 bases had no gene match. Per the germline V gene, CDR1 is LGHNT and CDR2 is FRNRAP. This CDR3 region has 16 residues. As DNA, the CDR3 is TGTGCTAGTGGACCGGGACTAGCGGGGAGAACAGATACGCAGTATTCT. This gives the protein CASGPGLAGRTDTQYS.

This clonotype was seen repeatedly, ten times or more. The V call is TRBV2, the J call TRBJ2-1; the D is unclear. The V end lost 3 bases, the J end lost 3 bases, and 15 bases lay between the germline ends. The germline V gene has CDR1 SNHLY and CDR2 FYNNEI. The CDR3 runs 16 residues. Here the CDR3 reads CASSEIGSLDYNEQFF. As DNA, the CDR3 is TGTGCCAGCAGTGAGATAGGAAGTCTGGACTACAATGAGCAGTTCTTC. Based on the CDR3 plus reference TRBV2 and TRBJ2-1, the full variable domain is EPEVTQTPSHQVTQMGQEVILRCVPISNHLYFYWYRQILGQKVEFLVSFYNNEISEKSEIFDDQFSVERPDGSNFTLKIRSTKLEDSAMYFCASSEIGSLDYNEQFFGPGTRLTVL.

This clonotype has just a few counts. The gene calls are TRBV15 and TRBJ1-2; unclear D gene. Between the trimmed V and J ends, which lost 1 base and 2 bases, there was a span of 8 bases. The CDR3 is 14 residues long. CDR1 is LNHNV and CDR2 is YYDKDF in the germline V gene (reference sequence). CDR3 in DNA: TGTGCCACCAGCAGAGGGGCCGGGAACTATGGCTACACCTTC. Translation gives CATSRGAGNYGYTF. Filled out from reference TRBV15 and TRBJ1-2, the complete variable domain reads DAMVIQNPRYQVTQFGKPVTLSCSQTLNHNVMYWYQQKSSQAPKLLFHYYDKDFNNEADTPDNFQSRRPNTSFCFLDIRSPGLGDTAMYLCATSRGAGNYGYTFGSGTRLTVV.

Only a few counts were recorded for this clonotype. V gene TRBV25-1 combines with J gene TRBJ1-1; D uncertain. The CDR3 is made up of 12 amino acids. Trimming removed 2 bases from V and 6 bases from J, with 7 bases in between. Germline V gives CDR1 MGHDK, CDR2 SYGVNS. CDR3 in amino acids: CASSEGVAEAFF. The CDR3 region has the DNA TGTGCCAGCAGTGAAGGTGTCGCTGAAGCTTTCTTT.

This clonotype showed up just a few times. CDR3 coding DNA: TGCAGTGCTAGAAGTCCCGGGAGTTTCGATGAGCAGTTCTTC. Encoded protein: CSARSPGSFDEQFF. V usage is TRBV20-1 and J usage is TRBJ2-1; a weak D match, TRBD2 (6 bases). Germline V lookup: CDR1 DFQATT, CDR2 SNEGSKA (reference sequence). Between the trimmed V and J ends, which lost 2 bases and 8 bases, there was a span of 16 bases. This CDR3 contains 14 residues.

The J gene is TRBJ2-2, the V gene TRBV6-5; perhaps D is TRBD1 or TRBD2 (6 bases each). The CDR3 has 14 residues. Trimming left V 6 bases short and J 4 bases short, with 12 bases between. Per germline, CDR1 MNHEY and CDR2 SVGAGI. CDR3: CASRLQGGTGELFF. CDR3 coding DNA: TGTGCCAGCAGGTTACAGGGAGGCACCGGGGAGCTGTTTTTT.

J is TRBJ1-5 and V is TRBV28; D is ambiguous. CDR3 length equals 12 residues. V was shortened by 7 bases and J by 7 bases, with 11 bases between the two germline ends. Looked up from germline, CDR1 is MDHEN and CDR2 is SYDVKM. The CDR3 DNA sequence: TGTGCCAGCAAGGCCGGAGGGCAGCCCCAGCATTTT. The encoded protein is CASKAGGQPQHF.

The chain links TRBV11-2 to TRBJ2-4, with D possibly being TRBD1 (5 bases). This CDR3 comprises 11 residues. V was cut by 6 bases and J by 9 bases, with 9 bases left in between. Per germline, CDR1 SGHAT and CDR2 FQNNGV. The CDR3, as DNA: TGTGCCAGCAGGGCTCAGGGCATTCAGTACTTC. Translated, it gives CASRAQGIQYF.

The chain couples TRBV30 to TRBJ1-1; D remains unclear. The germline gives CDR1 GTSNPN, CDR2 SVGIG (reference sequence). CDR3 size: 15 residues. The V gene lost 2 bases and the J gene lost 5 bases, with 18 bases spanning the gap. DNA for the CDR3: TGTGCCTGGAGTACCTACCTCGTTGGCGGGACTGAAGCTTTCTTT. This encodes CAWSTYLVGGTEAFF.

V usage is TRBV4-1 and J usage is TRBJ1-1, with D possibly matching TRBD1 (5 bases). CDR1 MGHRA and CDR2 YSYEKL come from the germline V gene. This CDR3 comprises 14 residues. Trimming pared 2 bases from V and 1 base from J, leaving 8 bases between. CDR3 region: CASSQPTENTEAFF. CDR3 DNA sequence: TGCGCCAGCAGCCAACCGACAGAGAACACTGAAGCTTTCTTT.

CDR3 bases: TGTGCCAGCAGTCTTAGCGGGAGAGGGCATGAGCAGTTCTTC. Amino acid sequence: CASSLSGRGHEQFF. The chain combines TRBV6-2 or TRBV6-3 with TRBJ2-1, with 9 bases identical to TRBD2. This CDR3 contains 14 residues. The V segment lost 5 bases and the J segment 8 bases; nucleotides outside the gene matches: 7. Per germline, CDR1 MNHEY and CDR2 SVGEGT.

This clonotype was recorded at least ten times. CDR3 loop: CASSTAGTGPYEQYF. The DNA of the CDR3 is TGTGCCAGTAGTACCGCCGGGACAGGGCCGTACGAGCAGTACTTC. The chain recombines TRBV19 with TRBJ2-7; 9 bases are shared with TRBD1. The germline CDR1 and CDR2 sequences are LNHDA and SQIVND (reference sequence). The CDR3 sequence is 15 residues long. Trimming cost V 4 bases and J 4 bases; bases outside gene matches: 8.